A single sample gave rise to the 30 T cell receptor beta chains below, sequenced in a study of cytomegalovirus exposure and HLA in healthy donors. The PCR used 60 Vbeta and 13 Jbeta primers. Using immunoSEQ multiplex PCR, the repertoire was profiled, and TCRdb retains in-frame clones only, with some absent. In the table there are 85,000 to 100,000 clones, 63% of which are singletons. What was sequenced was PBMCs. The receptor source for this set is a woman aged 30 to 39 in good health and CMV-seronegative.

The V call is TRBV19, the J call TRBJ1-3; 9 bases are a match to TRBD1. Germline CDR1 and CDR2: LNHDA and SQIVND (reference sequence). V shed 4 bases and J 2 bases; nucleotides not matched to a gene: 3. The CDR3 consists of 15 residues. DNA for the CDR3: TGTGCCAGTAGTAACAGGGGGCAGGCTGGAAACACCATATATTTT. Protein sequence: CASSNRGQAGNTIYF. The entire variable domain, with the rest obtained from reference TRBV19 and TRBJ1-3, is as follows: DGGITQSPKYLFRKEGQNVTLSCEQNLNHDAMYWYRQDPGQGLRLIYYSQIVNDFQKGDIAEGYSVSREKKESFPLTVTSAQKNPTAFYLCASSNRGQAGNTIYFGEGSWLTVV.

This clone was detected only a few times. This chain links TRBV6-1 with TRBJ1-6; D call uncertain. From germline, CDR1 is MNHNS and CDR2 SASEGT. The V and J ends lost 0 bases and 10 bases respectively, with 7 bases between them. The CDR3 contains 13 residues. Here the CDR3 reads CASSEALRSPLHF. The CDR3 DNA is TGTGCCAGCAGTGAAGCGCTAAGATCACCCCTCCACTTT.

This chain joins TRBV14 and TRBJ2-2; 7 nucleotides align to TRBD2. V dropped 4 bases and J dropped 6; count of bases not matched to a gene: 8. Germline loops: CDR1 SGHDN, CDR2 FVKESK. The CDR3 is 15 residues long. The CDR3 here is CASSLGGSGAGELFF. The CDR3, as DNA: TGTGCCAGCAGCCTCGGCGGGAGTGGCGCCGGGGAGCTGTTTTTT.

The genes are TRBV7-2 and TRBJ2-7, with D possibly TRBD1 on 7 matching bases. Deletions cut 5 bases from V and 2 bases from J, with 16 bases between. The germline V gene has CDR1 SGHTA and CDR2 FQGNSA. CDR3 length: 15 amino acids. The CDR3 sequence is CASSPGAQGAYEQYF. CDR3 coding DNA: TGTGCCAGCAGCCCGGGGGCGCAGGGGGCCTACGAGCAGTACTTC.

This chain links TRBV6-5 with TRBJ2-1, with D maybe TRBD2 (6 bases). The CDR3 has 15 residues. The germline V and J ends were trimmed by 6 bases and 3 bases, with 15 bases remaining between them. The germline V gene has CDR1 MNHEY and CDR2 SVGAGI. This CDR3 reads CASRPWGLYYNEQFF. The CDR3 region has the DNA TGTGCCAGCAGGCCTTGGGGACTGTACTACAATGAGCAGTTCTTC.

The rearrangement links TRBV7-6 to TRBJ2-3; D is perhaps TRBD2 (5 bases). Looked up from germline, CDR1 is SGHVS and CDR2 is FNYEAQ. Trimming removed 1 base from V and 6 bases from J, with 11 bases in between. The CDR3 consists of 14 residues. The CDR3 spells CASSLELASDTQYF. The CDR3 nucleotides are TGTGCCAGCAGCTTAGAATTAGCGTCGGATACGCAGTATTTT.

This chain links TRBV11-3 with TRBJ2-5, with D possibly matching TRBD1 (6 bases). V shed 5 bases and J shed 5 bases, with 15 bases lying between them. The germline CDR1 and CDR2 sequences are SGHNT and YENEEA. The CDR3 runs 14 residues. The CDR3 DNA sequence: TGTGCCAGCAGCGGTATCCAGGGGCAGGAGACCCAGTACTTC. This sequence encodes CASSGIQGQETQYF.

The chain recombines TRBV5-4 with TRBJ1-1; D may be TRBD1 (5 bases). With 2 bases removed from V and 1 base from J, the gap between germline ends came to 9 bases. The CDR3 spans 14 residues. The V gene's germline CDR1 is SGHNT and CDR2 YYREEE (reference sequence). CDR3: CASSLYRGNTEAFF. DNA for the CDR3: TGTGCCAGCAGCTTATATAGGGGGAACACTGAAGCTTTCTTT.

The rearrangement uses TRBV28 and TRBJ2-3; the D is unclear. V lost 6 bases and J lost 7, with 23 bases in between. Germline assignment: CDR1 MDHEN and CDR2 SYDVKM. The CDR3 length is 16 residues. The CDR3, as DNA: TGTGCCAGCAGCCCTAACCCTCCGACTGGAGCATATACGCAGTATTTT. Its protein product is CASSPNPPTGAYTQYF.

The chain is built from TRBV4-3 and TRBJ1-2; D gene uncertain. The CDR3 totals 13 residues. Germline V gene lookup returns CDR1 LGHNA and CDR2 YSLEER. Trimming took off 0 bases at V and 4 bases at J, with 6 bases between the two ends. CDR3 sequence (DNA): TGCGCCAGCAGCCAAGACGGTGGCTATGGCTACACCTTC. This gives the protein CASSQDGGYGYTF.

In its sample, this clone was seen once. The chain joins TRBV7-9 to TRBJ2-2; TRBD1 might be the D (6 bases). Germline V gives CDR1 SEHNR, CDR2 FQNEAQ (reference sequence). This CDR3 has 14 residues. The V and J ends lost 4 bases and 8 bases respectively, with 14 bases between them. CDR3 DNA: TGTGCCAGCAGCTGGACAGATTTCCGGGGGGAGCTGTTTTTT. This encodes CASSWTDFRGELFF.

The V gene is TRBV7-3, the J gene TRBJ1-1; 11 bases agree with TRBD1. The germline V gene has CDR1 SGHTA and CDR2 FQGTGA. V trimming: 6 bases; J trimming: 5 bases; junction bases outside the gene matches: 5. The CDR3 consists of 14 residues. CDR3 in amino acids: CASSRDRGGTEAFF. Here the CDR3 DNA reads TGTGCCAGCAGTCGGGACAGGGGGGGGACTGAAGCTTTCTTT.

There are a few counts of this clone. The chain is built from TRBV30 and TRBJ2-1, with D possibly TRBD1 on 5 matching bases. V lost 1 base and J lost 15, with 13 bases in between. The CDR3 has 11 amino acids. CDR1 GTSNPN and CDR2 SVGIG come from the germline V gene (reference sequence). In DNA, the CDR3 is TGTGCCTGGAGTGCAGGGTCGTATCCGTTCTTC. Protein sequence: CAWSAGSYPFF.

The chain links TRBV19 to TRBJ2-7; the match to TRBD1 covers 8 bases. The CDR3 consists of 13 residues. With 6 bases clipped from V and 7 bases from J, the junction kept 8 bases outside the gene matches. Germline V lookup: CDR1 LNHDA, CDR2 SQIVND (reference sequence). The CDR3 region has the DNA TGTGCCAGTAGGAAGACAGGGGCAGGGGAGCAGTACTTC. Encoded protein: CASRKTGAGEQYF.

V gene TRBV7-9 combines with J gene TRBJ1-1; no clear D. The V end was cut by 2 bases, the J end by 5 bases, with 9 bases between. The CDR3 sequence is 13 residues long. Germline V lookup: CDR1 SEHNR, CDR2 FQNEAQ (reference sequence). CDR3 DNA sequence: TGTGCCAGCAGCTTATCCCACCGGACTGAAGCTTTCTTT. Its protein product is CASSLSHRTEAFF.

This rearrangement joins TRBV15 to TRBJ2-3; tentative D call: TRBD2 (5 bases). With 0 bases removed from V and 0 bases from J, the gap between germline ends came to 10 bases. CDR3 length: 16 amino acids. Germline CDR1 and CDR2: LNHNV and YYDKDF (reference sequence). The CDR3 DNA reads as TGTGCCACCAGCAGAGAGCAAGGACTCAGCACAGATACGCAGTATTTT. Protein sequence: CATSREQGLSTDTQYF.

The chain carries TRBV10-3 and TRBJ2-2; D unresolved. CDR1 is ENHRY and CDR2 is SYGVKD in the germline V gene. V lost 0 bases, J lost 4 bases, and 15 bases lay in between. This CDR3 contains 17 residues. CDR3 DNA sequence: TGTGCCATCAGTGAGTCGCGGCCCGGGTTTGGCACCGGGGAGCTGTTTTTT. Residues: CAISESRPGFGTGELFF.

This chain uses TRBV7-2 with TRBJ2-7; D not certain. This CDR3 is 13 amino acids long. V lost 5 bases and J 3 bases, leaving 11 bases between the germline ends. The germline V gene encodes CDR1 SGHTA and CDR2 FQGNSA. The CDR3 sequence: CASSPPASYEQYF. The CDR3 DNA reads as TGTGCCAGCAGCCCACCAGCGAGCTACGAGCAGTACTTC.

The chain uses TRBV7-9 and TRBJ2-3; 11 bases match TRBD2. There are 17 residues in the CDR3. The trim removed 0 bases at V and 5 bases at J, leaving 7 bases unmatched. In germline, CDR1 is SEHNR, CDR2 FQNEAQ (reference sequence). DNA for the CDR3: TGTGCCAGCAGCTTAGCAATAGCGGGAGGGCCCGTAGATACGCAGTATTTT. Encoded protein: CASSLAIAGGPVDTQYF.

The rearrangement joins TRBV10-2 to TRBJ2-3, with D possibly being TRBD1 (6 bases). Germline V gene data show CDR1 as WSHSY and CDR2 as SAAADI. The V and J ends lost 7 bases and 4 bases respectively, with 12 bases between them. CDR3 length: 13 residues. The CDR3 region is CASKRTEADTQYF. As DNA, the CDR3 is TGCGCCAGCAAGAGGACAGAAGCAGATACGCAGTATTTT.

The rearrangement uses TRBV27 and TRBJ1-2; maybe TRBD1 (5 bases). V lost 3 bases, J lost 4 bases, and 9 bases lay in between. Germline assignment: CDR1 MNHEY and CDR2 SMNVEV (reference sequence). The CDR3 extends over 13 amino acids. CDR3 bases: TGTGCCAGCAGTTTGACAGCTAGCTATGGCTACACCTTC. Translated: CASSLTASYGYTF.

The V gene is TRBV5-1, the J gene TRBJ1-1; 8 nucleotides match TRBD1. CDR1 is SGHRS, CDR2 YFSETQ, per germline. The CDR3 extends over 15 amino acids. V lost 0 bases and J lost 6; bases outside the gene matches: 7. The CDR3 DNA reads TGCGCCAGCAGCTTGGCCGGGACAGGCTTCGCTGAAGCTTTCTTT. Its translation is CASSLAGTGFAEAFF.

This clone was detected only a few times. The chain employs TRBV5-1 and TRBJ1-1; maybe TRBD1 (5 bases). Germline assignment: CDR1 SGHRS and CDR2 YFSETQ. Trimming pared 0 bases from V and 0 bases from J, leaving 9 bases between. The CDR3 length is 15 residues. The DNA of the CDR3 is TGCGCCAGCAGCTTGGCACCAGGGTTGAACACTGAAGCTTTCTTT. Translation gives CASSLAPGLNTEAFF.

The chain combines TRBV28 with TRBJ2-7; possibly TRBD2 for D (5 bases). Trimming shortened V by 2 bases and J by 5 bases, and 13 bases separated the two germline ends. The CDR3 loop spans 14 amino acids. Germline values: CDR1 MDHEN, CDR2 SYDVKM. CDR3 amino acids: CASSLEGAYHEQYF. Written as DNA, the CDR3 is TGTGCCAGCAGTTTAGAGGGAGCATACCACGAGCAGTACTTC.

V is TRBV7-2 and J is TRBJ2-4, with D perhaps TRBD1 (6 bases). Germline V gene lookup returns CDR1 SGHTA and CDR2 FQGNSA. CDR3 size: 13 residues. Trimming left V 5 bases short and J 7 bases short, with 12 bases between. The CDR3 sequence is CASSPGHGNIQYF. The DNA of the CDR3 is TGTGCCAGCAGCCCGGGACACGGCAACATTCAGTACTTC.

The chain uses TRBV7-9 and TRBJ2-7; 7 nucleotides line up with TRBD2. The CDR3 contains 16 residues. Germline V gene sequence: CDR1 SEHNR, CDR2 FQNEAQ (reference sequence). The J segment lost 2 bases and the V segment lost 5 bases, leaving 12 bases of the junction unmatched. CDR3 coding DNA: TGTGCCAGCAGCCGCGTCTCTAGCGGAAGAGCCTACGAGCAGTACTTC. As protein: CASSRVSSGRAYEQYF.

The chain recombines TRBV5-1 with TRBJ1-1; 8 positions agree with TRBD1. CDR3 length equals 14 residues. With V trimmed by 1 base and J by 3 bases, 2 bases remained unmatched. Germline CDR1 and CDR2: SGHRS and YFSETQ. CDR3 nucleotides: TGCGCCAGCAGCTTGCAGGGGGCCGACACTGAAGCTTTCTTT. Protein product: CASSLQGADTEAFF.

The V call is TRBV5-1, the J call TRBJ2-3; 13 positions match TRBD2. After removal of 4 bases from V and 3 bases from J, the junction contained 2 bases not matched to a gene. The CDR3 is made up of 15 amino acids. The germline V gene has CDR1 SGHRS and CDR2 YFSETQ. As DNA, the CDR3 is TGCGCCAGCAGCCGACTAGCGGGGGGAACAGATACGCAGTATTTT. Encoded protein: CASSRLAGGTDTQYF.

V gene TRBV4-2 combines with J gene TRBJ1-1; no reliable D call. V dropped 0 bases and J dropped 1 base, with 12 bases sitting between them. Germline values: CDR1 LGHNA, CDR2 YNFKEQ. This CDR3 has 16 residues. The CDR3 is CASSQDPVGSNTEAFF. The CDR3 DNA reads TGTGCCAGCAGCCAAGATCCGGTCGGGTCGAACACTGAAGCTTTCTTT.

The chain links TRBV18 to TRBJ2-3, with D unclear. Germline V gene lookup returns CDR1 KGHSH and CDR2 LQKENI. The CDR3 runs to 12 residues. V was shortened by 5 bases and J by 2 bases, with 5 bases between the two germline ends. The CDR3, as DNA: TGTGCCAGCTCATCAAACACAGATACGCAGTATTTT. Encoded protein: CASSSNTDTQYF.